These T cell receptor beta chains were read from a single sample in a study of T cells after yellow fever vaccination. A single record per CDR3 protein comes from TCRdb applying MiXCR to the 5' RACE reads. The sample holds 500,000 to 650,000 distinct CDR3 sequences, about 12% seen once. The material sequenced was PBMCs, taken on the day of the yellow fever booster vaccination. The receptors were sampled from a man aged 25 to 40 who received the YFV17D yellow fever vaccine. The CDR3 runs from the conserved cysteine through the conserved F or W. The D gene is left open where the match is weak. Clone size is stated in some rows and not others, as once, few, many or a class when expanded.

few,-,TRBJ2-7,TRBV7-9,TGTGCCAGCAGCTTAGCAGGGTACGGGGGCTACGAGCAGTACTTC,CASSLAGYGGYEQYF
-,TRBD2,TRBJ2-7,TRBV10-3,TGTGCCGTCAGGACTAGCGGGGTCTACGAGCAGTACTTC,CAVRTSGVYEQYF
few,TRBD2,TRBJ2-1,TRBV5-1,TGCGCCAGCAGCTTGCTGGAGCGGGAGTGGGATGAGCAGTTCTTC,CASSLLEREWDEQFF
few,-,TRBJ1-1,TRBV20-1,TGCAGTGCTAGAGATATGGGCCAGAACACTGAAGCTTTCTTT,CSARDMGQNTEAFF
-,-,TRBJ2-5,TRBV10-3,TGTGCCATCAGTCTAGGACCGGTGCAAGAGACCCAGTACTTC,CAISLGPVQETQYF
-,-,TRBJ2-7,TRBV11-2,TGTGCCAGCAGCATCTCGCCGGCGACCTACGAGCAGTACTTC,CASSISPATYEQYF
few,-,TRBJ2-7,TRBV28,TGTGCCAGCAGTTTTGAGTTACAAACCTACGAGCAGTACTTC,CASSFELQTYEQYF
few,TRBD1,TRBJ2-3,TRBV5-1,TGCGCCAGCAGCTTGGGCAGGGGGATGCCGTTGGATAGCACAGATACGCAGTATTTT,CASSLGRGMPLDSTDTQYF
few,-,TRBJ1-1,TRBV7-9,TGTGCCAGCAGCAACGGACAGGAAGCTTTCTTT,CASSNGQEAFF
few,TRBD1,TRBJ2-5,TRBV20-1,TGCAGTCCCCAGGGGGACCAAGAGACCCAGTACTTC,CSPQGDQETQYF
-,TRBD1,TRBJ2-3,TRBV9,TGTGCCAGCACCCGGACAGGGGGCGCGAATACGCAGTATTTT,CASTRTGGANTQYF
few,TRBD2,TRBJ2-5,TRBV20-1,TGCAGTGCTAGACTAGCGGGAGTGGAGACCCAGTACTTC,CSARLAGVETQYF
-,-,TRBJ2-1,TRBV29-1,TGCAGCGTTATTTCAGGGGCAGGAGACAATGAGCAGTTCTTC,CSVISGAGDNEQFF
few,TRBD2,TRBJ2-7,TRBV20-1,TGCAGTGCGAACGGACTAGCGCGCGAGCAGTACTTC,CSANGLAREQYF
-,TRBD1,TRBJ1-6,TRBV4-3,TGCGCCAGCAGGTCCACCGACAGGGGGAGTTCACCCCTCCACTTT,CASRSTDRGSSPLHF
few,TRBD1,TRBJ1-5,TRBV6-6,TGTGCCAGCAGACAGGGGGACAATCAGCCCCAGCATTTT,CASRQGDNQPQHF
-,-,TRBJ2-1,TRBV6-7,TGTGCCACGGAACACTACAATGAGCAGTTCTTC,CATEHYNEQFF
-,-,TRBJ2-7,TRBV19,TGTGCCACGAAGGACGATGTCGAGCAGTACTTC,CATKDDVEQYF
-,TRBD2,TRBJ2-1,TRBV7-2,TGTGCCAGCAGCCCTAGCGGGATCCACAATGAGCAGTTCTTC,CASSPSGIHNEQFF
few,-,TRBJ2-7,TRBV18,TGTGCCAGCTCACCGACGGGACTCTCCTACGAGCAGTACTTC,CASSPTGLSYEQYF
few,-,TRBJ2-1,TRBV20-1,TGCAGTGCTAGAGAACAGGGAGGAGGCAATGAGCAGTTCTTC,CSAREQGGGNEQFF
-,TRBD2,TRBJ2-1,TRBV20-1,TGCAGTGCTAGAGATTTTAGGACTAGTTCAGACAATGAGCAGTTCTTC,CSARDFRTSSDNEQFF
-,TRBD1,TRBJ1-5,TRBV20-1,TGCAGTGCCCCGAAGTCACAGGGGGGCAATCAGCCCCAGCATTTT,CSAPKSQGGNQPQHF
few,-,TRBJ2-7,TRBV20-1,TGCAGTGCTCCTCGGACTGGAAGCTCCTACGAGCAGTACTTC,CSAPRTGSSYEQYF
-,-,TRBJ1-3,TRBV10-3,TGTGCCATCAGACCTGGATCCGTCTCTGGAAACACCATATATTTT,CAIRPGSVSGNTIYF
-,-,TRBJ2-3,TRBV5-4,TGTGCCAGCAGCTTGTGGGGAGAGCACACAGATACGCAGTATTTT,CASSLWGEHTDTQYF
once,-,TRBJ1-5,TRBV28,TGTGCCATTTCAAGACAGTCTCAGCCCCAGCATTTT,CAISRQSQPQHF
few,-,TRBJ2-6,TRBV7-2,TGTGCCAGCAGCCCCAGGGGGGGCTCTGGGGCCAACGTCCTGACTTTC,CASSPRGGSGANVLTF
-,TRBD2,TRBJ2-3,TRBV9,TGTGCCAGCAGTAAGCGGGAGGGCCCCTTGGATACGCAGTATTTT,CASSKREGPLDTQYF